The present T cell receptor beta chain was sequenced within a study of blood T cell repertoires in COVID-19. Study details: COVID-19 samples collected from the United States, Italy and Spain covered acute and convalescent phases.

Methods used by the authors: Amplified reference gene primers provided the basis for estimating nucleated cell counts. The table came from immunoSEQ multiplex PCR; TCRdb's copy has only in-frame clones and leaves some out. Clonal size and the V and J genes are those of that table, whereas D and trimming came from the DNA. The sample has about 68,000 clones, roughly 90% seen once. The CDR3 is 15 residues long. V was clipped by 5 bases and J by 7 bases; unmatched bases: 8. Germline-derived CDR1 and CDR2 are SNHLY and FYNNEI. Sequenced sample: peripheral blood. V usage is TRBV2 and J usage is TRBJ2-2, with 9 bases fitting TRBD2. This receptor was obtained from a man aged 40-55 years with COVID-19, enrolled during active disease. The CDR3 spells CASSPRLAVVGELFF. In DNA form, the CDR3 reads TGTGCCAGCAGTCCCCGACTAGCGGTCGTCGGGGAGCTGTTTTTT.